This entry is about one TCR beta chain. What antigen it recognizes has not been identified. No base qualities exist here, and no much larger clone lies one base off it. The germline V gene (reference sequence) gives CDR1 as PRHDT and CDR2 as FYEKMQ. The CDR3 contains 16 residues, cysteine and phenylalanine counted. The CDR3 DNA has 48 bases and is translated from base 1. A distance of 18 bases separates the germline ends of V and J, which lose 0 bases and 6 bases respectively. This sample is part of a study of regulatory T cells in long-lasting Graves disease (dated by TCRdb to about 2021). Study-level background: Patients with newly diagnosed Graves' disease had been on antithyroid drugs for under 3 months. Peripheral blood TCR sequencing and RNA sequencing compared persistent Graves' disease patients with newly diagnosed Graves' disease patients. The study took place in China and was registered as a clinical trial. A total of approximately 35 samples underwent TCR sequencing: some 13 from persistent and some 20 from newly diagnosed Graves' disease patients. General conclusions and limits of the study: More public clonotypes were shared among persistent patients (over 2,500) than among newly diagnosed patients (roughly 960). Sequencing and analysis were restricted to the TCR beta chain. Only peripheral blood was studied, because thyroid tissue, the primary lesion, was inaccessible. Compared with newly diagnosed patients, patients with persistent Graves' disease had lower TCR Shannon entropy and fewer highly expanded clones, which suggests clonal expansion. TRBV28, TRBJ1-2 and TRBJ2-5 were preferentially used in persistent disease, while TRBV20-1 and TRBJ2-1 were favored in newly diagnosed disease. The authors noted that the small sample size was a limitation that may lower accuracy.

This specimen's time point label, interpreted: newly diagnosed GD, antithyroid drugs for less than 3 months. For both TCR sequencing and RNA sequencing, RNA was extracted from PBMCs in TRIzol. Graves' disease was diagnosed according to American Thyroid Association guidelines. Patients for the study were recruited at an endocrinology department in Xi'an, China. Each patient gave approximately 10 milliliters of peripheral blood, collected in an EDTA anticoagulant tube. Ficoll Paque Plus density gradient separation was used to isolate PBMCs, and no further T cell sorting was done. RNA quality was checked with an Agilent 2100 Bioanalyzer and agarose gel, and concentration with a NanoDrop 2000. The receptor library was made with multiplex PCR. The reads were generated on an Illumina HiSeq 4000. TCR beta libraries were built with iRepertoire HTBI primers and Arm-PCR amplification of CDR3 regions. Before sequencing, the PCR products went through gel purification. From the authors' description of their analysis: Gene usage analysis of CDR3 amino acid clonotypes relied on the 55 to 80 TRBV and 14 TRBJ segments identified across samples. Filtered high-quality paired reads were merged into contigs using COPE and FqMerger. BLAST was used to align contigs to the IMGT TRBV, TRBD and TRBJ reference genes, and CDR3 was defined following IMGT. Any clonotype with a frequency above 0.1% was classified as a highly expanded clone. Shannon entropy was used to measure repertoire diversity, and the Gini coefficient was used to measure V-J evenness. Public clonotypes were defined as clonotypes shared by more than one individual. The public reads were reanalyzed by TCRdb: fastp trimming at Q25, MiXCR alignment, in-frame beta chains only. Rows are unified per CDR3 protein, each entry keeping the most common DNA and genes. These V and J calls rely on TCRdb rather than the paper's analysis. For this sample the table gives fewer than 650,000 distinct CDR3 sequences, of which roughly 15% were detected only once. The ten largest make up around 11% of the sample.

The data were also submitted as part of a second study, on T cells in Graves' hyperthyroidism and ophthalmopathy. From that second study: Stable Graves' hyperthyroidism was defined as the absence of progression to ophthalmopathy over 18 months of follow-up. The hyperthyroidism patients were between 18 and 65 years old and newly diagnosed, with a disease duration of less than 2 months. Patients with uncontrolled infections, other autoimmune diseases, pregnancy or lactation were excluded. Diagnoses were established on the basis of clinical symptoms, serum thyroxine and TRAb, thyroid ultrasound, and orbital computed tomography. The TCR CDR3 was subjected to a first round of RT-PCR using the HTBI primer set and the Qiagen OneStep RT-PCR kit. Most expanded thyroid clonotypes (frequency above 0.001) were also found in blood, which suggests that blood repertoires may mirror thyroid immune responses. A 13 V-J signature model separated ophthalmopathy from stable hyperthyroidism, with approximately 86% sensitivity and just under 84% specificity in cross-validation and 80%/75% in testing. In validation, the model predicted progression to ophthalmopathy with approximately 70% sensitivity and roughly 72% specificity, a median of about 6 months before onset. To identify TCR V-J signatures that set the groups apart, the researchers used a discovery cohort of 90 to 100 patients, made up of roughly 40 with Graves' ophthalmopathy and 57 with stable Graves' hyperthyroidism. Prospective prediction of ophthalmopathy was tested in an independent validation cohort consisting of 18 to 20 hyperthyroidism patients and approximately 16 patients who later progressed to ophthalmopathy. The 100 or so discovery patients were randomly divided into training and test sets at a 7:3 ratio. Thyroid tissue and blood T-cell repertoires from more than 5 Graves' hyperthyroidism patients were also compared in the study. After blood sampling, hyperthyroidism patients were treated with methimazole at a starting dose of 30 mg daily, and ophthalmopathy patients were treated with high-dose intravenous methylprednisolone. A second multiplex PCR round built the libraries, followed by size selection and purification. Sequencing of the libraries was done on an Illumina HiSeq2000 using paired-end 100 bp reads. Raw data were processed with SOAPnuke, discarding reads with adapters, uncalled bases, mean Phred below 15, or no exact constant-primer or identifier match. COPE v1.2.5 was used to merge the high-quality paired reads, and each unique nucleotide sequence was defined as a clonotype. MiTCR v1.1 was used to align clonotypes to the IMGT TRBV, TRBD and TRBJ reference segments. The analysis was restricted to V-J combinations with a frequency above 0.0001, which together covered 99.2% of the repertoires. A TCS score was defined as the ratio between F50 (clonal expansion) and ExV (chaos), using BLOSUM62-based TCRdist between CDR3 peptides within each V-J. Welch's t-statistics and random forest reduced around 550 V-J features to 10 to 15, which were used in a naive Bayes classifier (R e1071). Sample size was not statistically predetermined, and investigators were not blinded to group allocation. The paper describes TCR Vbeta CDR3 sequencing of about 140 peripheral blood samples, made up of some 42 ophthalmopathy patients, 70 to 80 hyperthyroidism patients and 17 progressor patients.

This chain is built from TRBV13 and TRBJ2-7; 5 matching bases give a weak D call of TRBD1. The material was peripheral blood mononuclear cells (PBMCs), obtained at new diagnosis, from a patient treated with antithyroid drugs. The sequence was collected from a young man with Graves disease. Donor details come from another sample of the same person, matched by shared clones. The CDR3 protein is CASSLGLDAVGAEQYF. The bases are TGTGCCAGCAGCTTAGGCCTGGACGCCGTAGGGGCCGAGCAGTACTTC. Here the CDR3 is joined to the reference TRBV13 and TRBJ2-7 genes, and the full variable domain is: AAGVIQSPRHLIKEKRETATLKCYPIPRHDTVYWYQQGPGQDPQFLISFYEKMQSDKGSIPDRFSAQQFSDYHSELNMSSLELGDSALYFCASSLGLDAVGAEQYFGPGTRLTVT.